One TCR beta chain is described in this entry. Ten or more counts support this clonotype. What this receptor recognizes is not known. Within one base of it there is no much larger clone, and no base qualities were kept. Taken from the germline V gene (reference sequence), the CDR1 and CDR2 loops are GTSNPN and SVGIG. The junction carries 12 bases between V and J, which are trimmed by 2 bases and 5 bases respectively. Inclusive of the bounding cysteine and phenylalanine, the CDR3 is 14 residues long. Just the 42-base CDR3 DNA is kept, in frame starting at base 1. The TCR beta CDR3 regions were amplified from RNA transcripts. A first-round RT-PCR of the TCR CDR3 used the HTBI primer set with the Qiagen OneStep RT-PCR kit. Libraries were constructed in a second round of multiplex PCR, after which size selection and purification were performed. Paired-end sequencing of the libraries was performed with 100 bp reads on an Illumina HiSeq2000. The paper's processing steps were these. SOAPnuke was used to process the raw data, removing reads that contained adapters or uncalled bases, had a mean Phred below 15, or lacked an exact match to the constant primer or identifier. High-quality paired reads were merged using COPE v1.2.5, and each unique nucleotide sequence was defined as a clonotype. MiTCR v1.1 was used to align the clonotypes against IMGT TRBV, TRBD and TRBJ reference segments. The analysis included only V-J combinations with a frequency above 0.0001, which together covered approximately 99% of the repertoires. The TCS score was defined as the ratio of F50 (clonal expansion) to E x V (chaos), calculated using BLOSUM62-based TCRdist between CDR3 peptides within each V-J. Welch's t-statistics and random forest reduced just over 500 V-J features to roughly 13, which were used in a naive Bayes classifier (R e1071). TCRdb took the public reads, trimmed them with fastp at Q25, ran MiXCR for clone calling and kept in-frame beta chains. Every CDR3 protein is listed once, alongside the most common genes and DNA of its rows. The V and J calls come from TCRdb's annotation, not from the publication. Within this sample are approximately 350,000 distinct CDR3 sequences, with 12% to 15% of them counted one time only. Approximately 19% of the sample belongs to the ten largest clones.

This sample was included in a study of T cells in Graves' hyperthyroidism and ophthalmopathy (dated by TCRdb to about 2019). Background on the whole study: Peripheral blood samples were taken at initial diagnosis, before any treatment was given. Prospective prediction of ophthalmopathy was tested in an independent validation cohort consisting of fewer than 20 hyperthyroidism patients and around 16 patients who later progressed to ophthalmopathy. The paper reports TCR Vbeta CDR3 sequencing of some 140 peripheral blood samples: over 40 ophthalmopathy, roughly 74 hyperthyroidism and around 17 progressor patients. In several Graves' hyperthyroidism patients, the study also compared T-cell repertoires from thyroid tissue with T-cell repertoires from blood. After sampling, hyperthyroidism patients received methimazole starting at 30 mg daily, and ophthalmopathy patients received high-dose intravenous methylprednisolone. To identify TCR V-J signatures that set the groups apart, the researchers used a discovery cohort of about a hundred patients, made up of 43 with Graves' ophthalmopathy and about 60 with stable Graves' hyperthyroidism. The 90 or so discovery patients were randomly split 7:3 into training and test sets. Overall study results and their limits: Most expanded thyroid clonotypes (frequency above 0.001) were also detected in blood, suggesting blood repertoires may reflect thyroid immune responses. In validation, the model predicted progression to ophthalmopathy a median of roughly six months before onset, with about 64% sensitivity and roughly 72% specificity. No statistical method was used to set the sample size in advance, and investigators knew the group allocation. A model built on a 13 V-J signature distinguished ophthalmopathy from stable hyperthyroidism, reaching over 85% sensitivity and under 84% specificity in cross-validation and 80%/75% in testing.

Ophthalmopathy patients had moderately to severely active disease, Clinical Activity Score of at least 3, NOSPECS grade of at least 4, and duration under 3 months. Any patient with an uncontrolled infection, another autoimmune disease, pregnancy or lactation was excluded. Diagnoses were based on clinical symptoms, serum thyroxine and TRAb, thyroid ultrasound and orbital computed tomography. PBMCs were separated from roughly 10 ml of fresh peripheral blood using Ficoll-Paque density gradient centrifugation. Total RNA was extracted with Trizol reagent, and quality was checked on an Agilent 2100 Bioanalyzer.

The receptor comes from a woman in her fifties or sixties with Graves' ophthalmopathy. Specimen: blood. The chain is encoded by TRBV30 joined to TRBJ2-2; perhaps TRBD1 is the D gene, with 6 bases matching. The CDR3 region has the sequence CAWSLYQGTGELFF. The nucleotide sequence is TGTGCCTGGAGTCTATATCAGGGGACCGGGGAGCTGTTTTTT.